This is a list of T cell receptor beta chains from one sample in a study of CD8 T cells in Susac syndrome. TCRdb passed the immunoSEQ multiplex PCR reads through MiXCR, listing each CDR3 protein once. Of 150,000 to 250,000 distinct CDR3 sequences in the sample, roughly 96% were seen once. The sequenced sample consisted of CD4+ T cells from PBMCs. These TCRs come from a human donor with multiple sclerosis. The CDR3 runs from the conserved cysteine through the conserved F or W. D genes are given only for firm matches. Size is omitted from some rows. Given values are once, few, many or a class for expanded clones.

j_call,v_call,d_call,clone_size,cdr3_nt,cdr3_aa
TRBJ2-5,TRBV11-2,-,-,TGTGCCAGCAGCTTAGCGGGGGTTGGGCAGACCCAGTACTTC,CASSLAGVGQTQYF
TRBJ2-1,TRBV19,-,-,TGTGCCAGTAGTAAGGGGTTCGGGCTCGATGAGCAGTTCTTC,CASSKGFGLDEQFF
TRBJ1-3,TRBV6-6,-,-,TGTGCCAGCACCCGCGGGAGCACCATATATTTT,CASTRGSTIYF
TRBJ2-1,TRBV3-1,-,-,TGTGCCAGCAGCCAAGATTATTCGGCCGGACGGGGGTCCAATGAGCAGTTCTTC,CASSQDYSAGRGSNEQFF
TRBJ1-1,TRBV30,-,-,TGTGCCTGGAGTGAAACAGGGTCCACTGAAGCTTTCTTT,CAWSETGSTEAFF
TRBJ2-7,TRBV15,-,-,TGTGCCACCAGCAGAGATCTAGGACAGAGCACATACGAGCAGTACTTC,CATSRDLGQSTYEQYF
TRBJ1-2,TRBV25-1,-,once,TGTGCCAGCAGTGACCGGCGGGGGCCTAACTATGGCTACACCTTC,CASSDRRGPNYGYTF
TRBJ2-1,TRBV5-1,TRBD1,-,TGCGCCAGCAGCTTGGAGGGGGCGCAGTTCTTC,CASSLEGAQFF
TRBJ2-7,TRBV13,-,-,TGTGCCAGCAGCTTTTCTAGGTACTACGAGCAGTACTTC,CASSFSRYYEQYF
TRBJ1-1,TRBV5-1,-,once,TGCGCCAGCAGCTTGACCGGGGATCAGACTGAAGCTTTCTTT,CASSLTGDQTEAFF
TRBJ1-2,TRBV12-3/TRBV12-4,TRBD1,-,TGTGCCAGCAGTTCCCGGGACAGGGGCGTCGGCTACACCTTC,CASSSRDRGVGYTF
TRBJ2-7,TRBV7-9,-,-,TGTGCCAGCAGCAGGCAGGAGTACGAGCAGTACTTC,CASSRQEYEQYF
TRBJ2-5,TRBV13,-,-,TGTGCCAGCAGCTTGCGTTTACAAGAGACCCAGTACTTC,CASSLRLQETQYF
TRBJ2-1,TRBV5-1,-,-,TGCGCCAGCAGCTTGGAGGGCGGTGGCTCCTACAATGAGCAGTTCTTC,CASSLEGGGSYNEQFF
TRBJ2-7,TRBV19,TRBD2,-,TGTGCCAGTAGTGATTTAGCGGCGGGAGTCTCCTACGAGCAGTACTTC,CASSDLAAGVSYEQYF
TRBJ2-1,TRBV7-8,-,-,TGTGCCAGCAGCTTAAGGGGGGTGGGTTACAATGAGCAGTTCTTC,CASSLRGVGYNEQFF
TRBJ2-7,TRBV12-3/TRBV12-4,-,-,TGTGCCAGCAGTTCCAGGGACATTACCTACGAGCAGTACTTC,CASSSRDITYEQYF
TRBJ2-7,TRBV7-9,TRBD1,-,TGTGCCAGCAGCTCCTCGAGAGGGAGACAGGGGATATGGCAGCAGTACTTC,CASSSSRGRQGIWQQYF
TRBJ2-2,TRBV5-4,-,-,TGTGCCAGCAGCTCCGAAGGCAGGAACACCGGGGAGCTGTTTTTT,CASSSEGRNTGELFF
TRBJ2-1,TRBV7-9,-,few,TGTGCCAGCTCACCGACTAGAAATGAGCAGTTCTTC,CASSPTRNEQFF
TRBJ2-3,TRBV9,-,once,TGTGCCAGCACTACAGGGCCAGATACGCAGTATTTT,CASTTGPDTQYF
TRBJ2-1,TRBV20-1,-,-,TGCAGTGCTGGCCGGGATCCCCATGAGCAGTTCTTC,CSAGRDPHEQFF
TRBJ1-2,TRBV9,TRBD1,-,TGTGCCAGCAGCGTGACGGTCCGGCAGACAGGGACATATGGCTACACCTTC,CASSVTVRQTGTYGYTF
TRBJ1-2,TRBV29-1,-,-,TGCAGCGTGGGGGTCGAGGGCTACACCTTC,CSVGVEGYTF
TRBJ2-7,TRBV7-9,TRBD1,-,TGTGCCAGCAGCTTCGGGACAGGGGGCTCCGAGCAGTACTTC,CASSFGTGGSEQYF
TRBJ2-5,TRBV20-1,-,-,TGCAGTGCTAGAGGGAATAGGGGTAGTTCAGAGACCCAGTACTTC,CSARGNRGSSETQYF
TRBJ1-5,TRBV9,-,once,TGTGCCAGCAGCGTAGTGGAGTATCAGCCCCAGCATTTT,CASSVVEYQPQHF
TRBJ2-1,TRBV24-1,-,-,TGTGCCACCAGTGACTCCGGAAGAGCTGAGCAGTTCTTC,CATSDSGRAEQFF
TRBJ2-1,TRBV20-1,-,-,TGCAGTGCTAAAGAAGGAGATTGGGGCAATGAGCAGTTCTTC,CSAKEGDWGNEQFF
TRBJ1-2,TRBV7-9,TRBD1,few,TGTGCCAGCAGTCGGACAGGGGACTATGGCTACACCTTC,CASSRTGDYGYTF
TRBJ2-6,TRBV30,-,-,TGTGCCTGGAGTGTACTTAGCTCTGGGGCCAACGTCCTGACTTTC,CAWSVLSSGANVLTF
TRBJ1-1,TRBV14,TRBD1,-,TGTGCCAGCAGCCCATGGACAGGACGTGAAGCTTTCTTT,CASSPWTGREAFF
TRBJ1-4,TRBV20-1,-,-,TGCAGTGCTAGAATGGGACGGTCCTATGAAAAACTGTTTTTT,CSARMGRSYEKLFF
TRBJ2-7,TRBV18,-,-,TGTGCCAGCTCACCCTCGGACTTCATCTACGAGCAGTACTTC,CASSPSDFIYEQYF
TRBJ1-1,TRBV29-1,-,-,TGCAGCGCAAGGCTACCCGAGGCTGAAGCTTTCTTT,CSARLPEAEAFF
TRBJ2-3,TRBV29-1,-,-,TGCAGCGTTGGACCGGGACAAAGCACAGATACGCAGTATTTT,CSVGPGQSTDTQYF
TRBJ1-1,TRBV29-1,-,-,TGCAGCGTTGAAGACCCTCGCCGGGACAACGCAATGAACACTGAAGCTTTCTTT,CSVEDPRRDNAMNTEAFF